The 32 T cell receptor beta chains in this list originate from one sample, sequenced in a study of T cells in Graves' hyperthyroidism and ophthalmopathy. TCR beta CDR3 region amplification was performed from RNA transcripts. Primed by the HTBI set, a first-round RT-PCR was run on the TCR CDR3. TCRdb re-derived calls from the multiplex PCR reads in MiXCR, one entry per CDR3 protein. The table shows roughly 720,000 distinct CDR3 sequences, with around 16% occurring only once. The material sequenced was blood. The receptors were sampled from a man in his fifties or sixties with Graves' hyperthyroidism.

At least ten counts were recorded for this clonotype. The V call is TRBV28, the J call TRBJ2-5, with 8 bases lining up with TRBD1. The junction had 8 bases not matched to a gene; V was cut back by 3 bases and J by 5 bases. The CDR3 has 15 amino acids. Per germline, CDR1 MDHEN and CDR2 SYDVKM. CDR3 amino acids: CASSFPRTGTETQYF. CDR3 coding DNA: TGTGCCAGCAGTTTCCCAAGGACAGGGACTGAGACCCAGTACTTC.

This clonotype was counted between two and nine times. The chain couples TRBV6-6 to TRBJ1-1, with D perhaps matching TRBD1 (5 bases). The V end was cut by 2 bases, the J end by 8 bases, with 9 bases between. The V gene's germline CDR1 is MNHNY and CDR2 SVGAGI (reference sequence). The CDR3 runs 12 residues. CDR3 loop: CASSYEQVEAFF. For the CDR3, the DNA is TGTGCCAGCAGTTACGAACAGGTCGAAGCTTTCTTT.

A few counts support this clonotype. The rearrangement links TRBV5-6 to TRBJ2-1; the D gene is possibly TRBD1 (6 bases). V lost 6 bases, J lost 7 bases, and 11 bases lay in between. The germline gives CDR1 SGHDT, CDR2 YYEEEE. This CDR3 is built from 12 residues. CDR3 region: CASNEQGNEQFF. In DNA form, the CDR3 reads TGTGCCAGCAACGAACAGGGAAATGAGCAGTTCTTC.

The gene calls are TRBV4-3 and TRBJ2-1; the match to TRBD2 covers 7 bases. Trimming at V came to 0 bases and at J to 3 bases, leaving 5 bases not matched to a gene. The CDR3 length is 16 residues. The germline CDR1 and CDR2 sequences are LGHNA and YSLEER. CDR3 sequence (DNA): TGCGCCAGCAGCCAAGAAGGAGCGGGGAACTACAATGAGCAGTTCTTC. Its protein product is CASSQEGAGNYNEQFF.

The count of this clonotype is one. The chain links TRBV19 to TRBJ2-2; TRBD2 agrees at 7 bases. This CDR3 region has 15 residues. From germline, CDR1 is LNHDA and CDR2 SQIVND (reference sequence). After removal of 3 bases from V and 5 bases from J, the junction contained 6 bases not matched to a gene. This CDR3 is CASSIGGRETGELFF. CDR3 coding DNA: TGTGCCAGTAGTATCGGCGGGAGAGAGACCGGGGAGCTGTTTTTT.

This clonotype occurred many times. The chain employs TRBV13 and TRBJ2-1; D is ambiguous. The V gene lost 5 bases and the J gene lost 8 bases, with 16 bases spanning the gap. Germline V gene lookup returns CDR1 PRHDT and CDR2 FYEKMQ (reference sequence). The CDR3 has 14 residues. This CDR3 is CASSRRLTGYEQFF. DNA for the CDR3: TGTGCCAGCAGCAGACGTCTAACTGGGTATGAGCAGTTCTTC.

This clonotype appeared many times. The rearrangement links TRBV18 to TRBJ2-1, with D perhaps assigned TRBD1 or TRBD2 (5 bases each). Germline loops: CDR1 KGHSH, CDR2 LQKENI. Trimming cost V 0 bases and J 5 bases, with 8 bases left between them. CDR3 length: 14 residues. The CDR3 region is CASSPPGRNNEQFF. The CDR3, as DNA: TGTGCCAGCTCACCACCGGGACGGAACAATGAGCAGTTCTTC.

This clonotype was observed at least ten times. V usage is TRBV25-1 and J usage is TRBJ1-6; weak D call: TRBD1 (5 bases). Germline CDR1 is MGHDK and CDR2 is SYGVNS. The CDR3 has 15 residues. V was pared by 3 bases and J by 6 bases, with 12 bases between. For the CDR3, the DNA is TGTGCCAGCAGTGACGTCGGGCAGGGTAATTCACCCCTCCACTTT. Residues: CASSDVGQGNSPLHF.

This clonotype was observed at least ten times. The chain uses TRBV6-1 and TRBJ2-1, with TRBD2 matching 7 bases. Germline-derived CDR1 and CDR2 are MNHNS and SASEGT. The CDR3 totals 15 residues. With 2 bases clipped from V and 2 bases from J, the junction kept 3 bases outside the gene matches. The CDR3 sequence is CASSERLATYNEQFF. The CDR3 DNA follows: TGTGCCAGCAGTGAAAGACTAGCCACCTACAATGAGCAGTTCTTC.

This clonotype was seen only a few times. V and J are TRBV4-1 and TRBJ1-4; possible D gene TRBD1, 5 bases. This CDR3 comprises 15 residues. CDR1 and CDR2 from the germline V gene are MGHRA and YSYEKL. V was trimmed by 6 bases and J by 5 bases, leaving 16 bases between them. DNA of the CDR3: TGCGCCAGCAGTATCGTGGGACTGCAGAATGAAAAACTGTTTTTT. It translates to CASSIVGLQNEKLFF.

The genes are TRBV5-1 and TRBJ2-5; tentative D call: TRBD2 (5 bases). The V gene's germline CDR1 is SGHRS and CDR2 YFSETQ. This CDR3 has 14 residues. Deletions cut 0 bases from V and 5 bases from J, with 11 bases between. CDR3 sequence: CASSLGTRGETQYF. CDR3 coding DNA: TGCGCCAGCAGCTTGGGGACCCGAGGGGAGACCCAGTACTTC. Variable domain in full (rest from reference TRBV5-1 and TRBJ2-5): KAGVTQTPRYLIKTRGQQVTLSCSPISGHRSVSWYQQTPGQGLQFLFEYFSETQRNKGNFPGRFSGRQFSNSRSEMNVSTLELGDSALYLCASSLGTRGETQYFGPGTRLLVL.

This clonotype has ten or more counts. The rearrangement joins TRBV18 to TRBJ2-7; tentative D call: TRBD2 (5 bases). This CDR3 spans 13 amino acids. Germline V gene lookup returns CDR1 KGHSH and CDR2 LQKENI. The ends were cut back, 2 bases at V and 6 bases at J, with 11 bases in the middle. CDR3 residues: CASSPAGVAEQYF. The CDR3 nucleotides read TGTGCCAGCTCACCAGCGGGTGTAGCCGAGCAGTACTTC. The complete variable domain, with remaining parts taken from reference TRBV18 and TRBJ2-7, reads NAGVMQNPRHLVRRRGQEARLRCSPMKGHSHVYWYRQLPEEGLKFMVYLQKENIIDESGMPKERFSAEFPKEGPSILRIQQVVRGDSAAYFCASSPAGVAEQYFGPGTRLTVT.

This clonotype has just one count. The gene calls are TRBV4-3 and TRBJ1-6, with 9 bases that match TRBD1. Germline assignment: CDR1 LGHNA and CDR2 YSLEER. Germline trimming cut 0 bases from V and 9 bases from J; bases unmatched to any gene: 3. There are 15 residues in the CDR3. CDR3 amino acids: CASSQDETGGSPLHF. For the CDR3, the DNA is TGCGCCAGCAGCCAAGACGAGACAGGGGGTTCACCCCTCCACTTT.

This clonotype was observed a handful of times. The genes are TRBV6-2 or TRBV6-3 and TRBJ1-5; TRBD1 might be the D (6 bases). The CDR3 consists of 14 residues. V was trimmed by 5 bases and J by 3 bases, leaving 11 bases between them. CDR1 is MNHEY, CDR2 SVGEGT, per germline. DNA of the CDR3: TGTGCCAGCAGTCACGACAGGACCAATCAGCCCCAGCATTTT. Protein product: CASSHDRTNQPQHF.

This clonotype was seen just once. This chain connects TRBV2 to TRBJ2-3, with 10 bases identical to TRBD2. CDR3 size: 16 residues. Trimming cost V 1 base and J 6 bases; bases outside gene matches: 7. The germline V gene encodes CDR1 SNHLY and CDR2 FYNNEI. The CDR3, as DNA: TGTGCCAGCAGTGAAGTAATAGCGGGAGGCCAGGATACGCAGTATTTT. It encodes CASSEVIAGGQDTQYF.

The V gene is TRBV5-4, the J gene TRBJ2-3; 8 bases map to TRBD2. Germline CDR1 reads SGHNT; CDR2 reads YYREEE (reference sequence). V shed 4 bases and J 7 bases; nucleotides not matched to a gene: 14. The CDR3 is made up of 16 amino acids. In DNA form, the CDR3 reads TGTGCCAGCAGCCACGAGATAGCGGGGCCGCGGCATACGCAGTATTTT. Its translation is CASSHEIAGPRHTQYF.

The V and J genes are TRBV6-1 and TRBJ2-3; 9 bases map to TRBD2. From germline, CDR1 is MNHNS and CDR2 SASEGT. CDR3 length: 16 amino acids. With 4 bases clipped from V and 3 bases from J, the junction kept 8 bases outside the gene matches. For the CDR3, the DNA is TGTGCCAGCAGTGGGGGTAGCGGGAGTGGAACAGATACGCAGTATTTT. Its protein product is CASSGGSGSGTDTQYF.

This clonotype has a handful of counts. V and J are TRBV7-2 and TRBJ1-5; D is undetermined. CDR1 and CDR2 (germline): SGHTA, FQGNSA. The CDR3 totals 12 residues. Trimming took 0 bases from V and 7 from J, leaving 4 bases between them. The CDR3 sequence: CTSSLAGQPQHF. CDR3 in DNA: TGTACCAGCAGCTTAGCAGGCCAGCCCCAGCATTTT.

Points on this clonotype: One end of the junction does not line up with germline, which may come from a read error. CDR3 bases: TGTGTCAGCAGCCAAGATGGTCCGGGGGGACTCGGCGAGCAGTACTTC. This encodes CVSSQDGPGGLGEQYF. V usage is TRBV4-2 and J usage is TRBJ2-7; the match to TRBD2 covers 7 bases. Germline V gene lookup returns CDR1 LGHNA and CDR2 YNFKEQ. The CDR3 sequence is 16 residues long.

V and J are TRBV7-2 and TRBJ2-1; 7 nucleotides align to TRBD2. This CDR3 has 15 amino acids. Germline assignment: CDR1 SGHTA and CDR2 FQGNSA. Unmatched junction bases numbered 3, after V lost 0 bases and J lost 4 bases. For the CDR3, the DNA is TGTGCCAGCAGCTTAGCAGCGGGACTTTACAATGAGCAGTTCTTC. This encodes CASSLAAGLYNEQFF.

This chain connects TRBV5-1 to TRBJ2-3; D may be TRBD1 or TRBD2 (5 bases each). CDR3 length equals 14 residues. V lost 2 bases, J lost 5 bases, and 12 bases lay in between. Germline V lookup: CDR1 SGHRS, CDR2 YFSETQ. CDR3 DNA: TGCGCCAGCAGCTTCGGGGCCGGTGGAGATACGCAGTATTTT. It specifies CASSFGAGGDTQYF. The full variable domain, in which reference TRBV5-1 and TRBJ2-3 provide the parts outside the CDR3, is KAGVTQTPRYLIKTRGQQVTLSCSPISGHRSVSWYQQTPGQGLQFLFEYFSETQRNKGNFPGRFSGRQFSNSRSEMNVSTLELGDSALYLCASSFGAGGDTQYFGPGTRLTVL.

This clonotype showed up many times. The rearrangement links TRBV7-2 to TRBJ2-7; the D is unclear. V lost 2 bases and J lost 1, with 9 bases in between. The germline V gene encodes CDR1 SGHTA and CDR2 FQGNSA. The CDR3 loop spans 14 amino acids. CDR3 DNA sequence: TGTGCCAGCAGCTTACGACCGGAGTCCTACGAGCAGTACTTC. Residues: CASSLRPESYEQYF.

There are many counts of this clonotype. The genes are TRBV5-5 and TRBJ1-2; TRBD1 matches at 7 bases. From germline, CDR1 is SGHKS and CDR2 YYEKEE (reference sequence). Losses at the gene ends were 0 bases for V and 5 bases for J; bases not matched to a gene: 7. There are 15 residues in the CDR3. The chain's CDR3 is CASSLGGQEQYGYTF. In DNA, the CDR3 is TGTGCCAGCAGCTTGGGAGGACAGGAGCAATATGGCTACACCTTC.

This clonotype came up many times. The V and J genes are TRBV20-1 and TRBJ1-1, with D maybe TRBD1 (6 bases). V dropped 0 bases and J dropped 4 bases, with 12 bases sitting between them. The germline V gene encodes CDR1 DFQATT and CDR2 SNEGSKA (reference sequence). The CDR3 sequence is 14 residues long. Here the CDR3 DNA reads TGCAGTGCTAGAGACACAGGGATTGGCACTGAAGCTTTCTTT. It codes for CSARDTGIGTEAFF.

The sample holds many counts of this clonotype. The chain recombines TRBV2 with TRBJ2-1; D unclear. Looked up from germline, CDR1 is SNHLY and CDR2 is FYNNEI. This CDR3 is built from 12 residues. V gave up 3 bases and J gave up 5 bases, with 5 bases separating them. The CDR3 region has the DNA TGTGCCAGCAGTGAGGGAAACAATGAGCAGTTCTTC. This codes for CASSEGNNEQFF.

This chain uses TRBV10-3 with TRBJ2-7; 12 nucleotides align to TRBD1. Germline V lookup: CDR1 ENHRY, CDR2 SYGVKD. The CDR3 extends over 14 amino acids. Losses at the gene ends were 6 bases for V and 5 bases for J; bases not matched to a gene: 5. The CDR3 coding sequence is TGTGCCATCAGCACGGGACAGGGGGCCCACGAGCAGTACTTC. Protein product: CAISTGQGAHEQYF.

This chain uses TRBV6-5 with TRBJ1-2; D gene uncertain. Germline assignment: CDR1 MNHEY and CDR2 SVGAGI. Deletions cut 0 bases from V and 5 bases from J, with 16 bases between. The CDR3 consists of 16 residues. DNA of the CDR3: TGTGCCAGCAGTTACTCGATGGCTTCGGTGGAATATGGCTACACCTTC. It is translated as CASSYSMASVEYGYTF.

Ten or more counts support this clonotype. The chain uses TRBV4-1 and TRBJ1-2; D unclear. Trimming removed 4 bases from V and 9 bases from J, with 15 bases in between. This CDR3 has 13 residues. CDR1 is MGHRA, CDR2 YSYEKL, per germline. CDR3 residues: CASSLERGTSYTF. CDR3 coding DNA: TGCGCCAGCAGCCTCGAGCGGGGAACGAGCTACACCTTC.

This clonotype was seen many times. This chain's CDR3 is CASSPTFRRDKETQYF. The CDR3 region has the DNA TGTGCCAGTAGTCCCACGTTCCGCAGAGACAAAGAGACCCAGTACTTC. The chain joins TRBV19 to TRBJ2-5; no definite D call. CDR1 is LNHDA and CDR2 is SQIVND in the germline V gene (reference sequence). The V and J ends lost 5 bases and 3 bases respectively, with 19 bases between them. CDR3 length: 16 residues. Supplemented by reference TRBV19 and TRBJ2-5, the full variable domain reads DGGITQSPKYLFRKEGQNVTLSCEQNLNHDAMYWYRQDPGQGLRLIYYSQIVNDFQKGDIAEGYSVSREKKESFPLTVTSAQKNPTAFYLCASSPTFRRDKETQYFGPGTRLLVL.

This clonotype has ten or more counts. The chain is built from TRBV28 and TRBJ2-1; 8 bases align to TRBD1. V dropped 3 bases and J dropped 13; count of bases not matched to a gene: 5. CDR1 is MDHEN, CDR2 SYDVKM, per germline. The CDR3 covers 12 residues. In DNA, the CDR3 is TGTGCCAGCAGTTTCTCCGACAGGGGACAGTTCTTC. This translates into CASSFSDRGQFF.

The J gene is TRBJ2-1, the V gene TRBV19; D remains unclear. Trimming cost V 5 bases and J 5 bases, with 7 bases left between them. Germline CDR1 LNHDA, CDR2 SQIVND (reference sequence). This CDR3 comprises 12 residues. In nucleotides, the CDR3 is TGTGCCAGTAGTGCCAGAAACAATGAGCAGTTCTTC. Residues: CASSARNNEQFF.

This clonotype was counted ten times or more. The chain employs TRBV2 and TRBJ2-5; unclear D gene. The CDR3 is made up of 13 amino acids. V shed 3 bases and J shed 7 bases, with 12 bases lying between them. Germline assignment: CDR1 SNHLY and CDR2 FYNNEI. CDR3 nucleotide sequence: TGTGCCAGCAGTGAGAATCCTAAGGGGACCCAGTACTTC. This codes for CASSENPKGTQYF.